These 3 T cell receptor beta chains were all obtained from the same sample, sequenced in a study of blood T cell repertoires in COVID-19. Clones were read by immunoSEQ multiplex PCR, and TCRdb kept only the in-frame ones, dropping some. The sample has about 120,000 clones; around 91% are singletons. The sample was peripheral blood. These receptors originate from a woman aged 55-70 years with COVID-19, enrolled during active disease.

This rearrangement joins TRBV6-6 to TRBJ2-7; D is unclear. Deletions cut 6 bases from V and 2 bases from J, with 8 bases between. The CDR3 runs 12 residues. Germline CDR1 MNHNY, CDR2 SVGAGI (reference sequence). The DNA for the CDR3 is TGTGCCAGCAGCCCCGAGGCCTACGAGCAGTACTTC. Its protein product is CASSPEAYEQYF.

The chain has TRBV5-6 and TRBJ1-4; TRBD1 matches at 8 bases. The CDR3 contains 14 residues. J was trimmed by 6 bases and V by 4 bases; bases with no gene match: 5. Germline V gene lookup returns CDR1 SGHDT and CDR2 YYEEEE. CDR3 sequence reads: CASSPGQVDEKLFF. The CDR3 nucleotides are TGTGCCAGCAGCCCGGGACAGGTAGATGAAAAACTGTTTTTT.

The V gene is TRBV5-1, the J gene TRBJ1-6; the match to TRBD1 covers 9 bases. CDR3 length: 15 amino acids. The germline CDR1 and CDR2 sequences are SGHRS and YFSETQ. Unmatched junction bases numbered 5, after V lost 4 bases and J lost 6 bases. For the CDR3, the DNA is TGCGCCAGCAGCCAGGGGACAGGGAGTAATTCACCCCTCCACTTT. The encoded protein is CASSQGTGSNSPLHF.